The rows below give T cell receptor beta chains drawn from one sample of a study of cytomegalovirus exposure and HLA in healthy donors. Repertoires were generated with immunoSEQ multiplex PCR, while TCRdb's copy carries only in-frame clones and drops some. The sample lists about 180,000 clones; roughly 82% were seen once. Material for sequencing was PBMCs. These TCRs come from a man between 40 and 49 years old in good health and CMV-seronegative. CDR3s include the opening cysteine and the closing phenylalanine or tryptophan.

J: TRBJ2-3; V: TRBV6-6; CDR3: CASSLKLAGGPDTQYF
J: TRBJ2-2; V: TRBV4-1; CDR3: CASSQDTAGTKTGELFF
J: TRBJ1-1; V: TRBV28; CDR3: CASENGGGTEAFF
J: TRBJ2-5; V: TRBV6-5; CDR3: CASSYTRGETQYF
J: TRBJ1-2; V: TRBV6-4; CDR3: CASSGDRGFGYTF
J: TRBJ1-6; V: TRBV13; CDR3: CASSLVQGNNSPLHF
J: TRBJ1-1; V: TRBV5-4; CDR3: CASSFGQVNTEAFF
J: TRBJ2-7; V: TRBV7-2; CDR3: CASSRQGMYEQYF
J: TRBJ2-1; V: TRBV6-6; CDR3: CAGAGRSDNEQFF
J: TRBJ1-5; V: TRBV18; CDR3: CASSLSRRGGDSNQPQHF